This T cell receptor (beta chain) was captured by sequencing in a study of identical twins. The CDR3 has 15 residues. CDR1 is LGHNA, CDR2 YSLEER, per germline. V was clipped by 0 bases and J by 0 bases, with 6 bases between them. TCRdb analysed the 5' RACE reads with MiXCR anew, one entry per CDR3 protein. This sample has some 560,000 distinct CDR3 sequences, with approximately 9.6% found just once. This clonotype has ten or more counts. These data also featured in a second study, about yellow fever vaccine responses in identical twins.

The sequencing sample was made of PBMCs. The receptor was derived from a woman aged 18-29 years in good health. J is TRBJ2-1 and V is TRBV4-3; no firm D call. Written as DNA, the CDR3 is TGCGCCAGCAGCCAAGACAGGAGCTCCTACAATGAGCAGTTCTTC. It is translated as CASSQDRSSYNEQFF.